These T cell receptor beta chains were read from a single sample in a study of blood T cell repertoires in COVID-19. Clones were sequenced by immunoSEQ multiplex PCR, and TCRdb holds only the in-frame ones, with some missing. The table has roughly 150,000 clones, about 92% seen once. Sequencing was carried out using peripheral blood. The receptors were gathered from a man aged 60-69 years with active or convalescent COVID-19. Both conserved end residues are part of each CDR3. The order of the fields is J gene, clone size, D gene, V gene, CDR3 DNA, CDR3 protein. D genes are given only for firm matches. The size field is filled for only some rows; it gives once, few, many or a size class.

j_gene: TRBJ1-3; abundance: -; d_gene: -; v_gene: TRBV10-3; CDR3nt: TGTGCCATCAGCCGGACCCAGGGACTTGGAAACACCATATATTTT; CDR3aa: CAISRTQGLGNTIYF
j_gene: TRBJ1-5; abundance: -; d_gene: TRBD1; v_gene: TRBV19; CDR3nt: TGTGCCAGTAGTCCCACAGGGGGCAATCAGCCCCAGCATTTT; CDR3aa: CASSPTGGNQPQHF
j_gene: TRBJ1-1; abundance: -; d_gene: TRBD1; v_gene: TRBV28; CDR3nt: TGTGCCAGCAGCCTACAGGGGGTAGGGGACACTGAAGCTTTCTTT; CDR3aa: CASSLQGVGDTEAFF
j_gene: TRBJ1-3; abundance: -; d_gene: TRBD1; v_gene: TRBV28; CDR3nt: TGTGCCAGCAGTCGGATTAATACAGGGGGCTTTGGAAACACCATATATTTT; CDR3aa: CASSRINTGGFGNTIYF
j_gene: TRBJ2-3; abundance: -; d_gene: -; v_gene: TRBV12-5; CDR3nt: TGTGCTAGTGGTTTGGTCTTTGAGGACAGAACTAGCACAGATACGCAGTATTTT; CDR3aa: CASGLVFEDRTSTDTQYF
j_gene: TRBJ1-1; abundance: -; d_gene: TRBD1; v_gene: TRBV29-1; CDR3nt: TGCAGCGCAGAGACAGGGATGGACACTGAAGCTTTCTTT; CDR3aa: CSAETGMDTEAFF
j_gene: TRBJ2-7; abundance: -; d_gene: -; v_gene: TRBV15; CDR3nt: TGTGCCACCAGCAGAGACGGGTTCGCCTACGAGCAGTACTTC; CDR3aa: CATSRDGFAYEQYF
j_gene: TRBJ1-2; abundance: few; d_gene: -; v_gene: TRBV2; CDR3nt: TGTGCCAGCAGTGACTCACAGAACTATGGCTACACCTTC; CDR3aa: CASSDSQNYGYTF
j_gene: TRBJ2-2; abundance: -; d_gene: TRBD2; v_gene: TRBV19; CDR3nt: TGTGCCAGTAGTCTTCGGACTAGCGCCAACACCGGGGAGCTGTTTTTT; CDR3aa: CASSLRTSANTGELFF
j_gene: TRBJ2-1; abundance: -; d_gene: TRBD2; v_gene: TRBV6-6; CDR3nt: TGTGCCAGCAGTTCGGGACTAGCCCTATACAATGAGCAGTTCTTC; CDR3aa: CASSSGLALYNEQFF
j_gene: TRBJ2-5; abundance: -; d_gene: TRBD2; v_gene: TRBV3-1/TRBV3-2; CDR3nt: TGTGCCAGCAGCCAAGGTGGGTTCGGGACTAGCGGAAAAGAGACCCAGTACTTC; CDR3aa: CASSQGGFGTSGKETQYF
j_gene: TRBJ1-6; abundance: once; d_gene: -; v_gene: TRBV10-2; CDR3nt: TGCGCCAGCAGTGATATGTTCCCACCCCTCCACTTT; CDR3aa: CASSDMFPPLHF
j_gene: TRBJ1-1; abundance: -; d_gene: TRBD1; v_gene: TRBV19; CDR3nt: TGTGCCAGTATCTGGACAGGGAACACTGAAGCTTTCTTT; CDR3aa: CASIWTGNTEAFF
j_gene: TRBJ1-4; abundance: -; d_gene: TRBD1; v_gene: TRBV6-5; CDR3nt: TGTGCCAGCAGCAAACCCCAGGGGGCACGTGAAAAACTGTTTTTT; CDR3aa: CASSKPQGAREKLFF
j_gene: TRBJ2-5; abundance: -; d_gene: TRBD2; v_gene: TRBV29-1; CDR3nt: TGCAGCTTACTACGCGGGGGAGAGACCCAGTACTTC; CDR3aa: CSLLRGGETQYF
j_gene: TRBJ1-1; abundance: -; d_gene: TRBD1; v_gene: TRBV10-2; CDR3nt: TGCGCCAGCAGTGAGTCAGACAGGGGGCTAAGGAAAGCTTTCTTT; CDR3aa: CASSESDRGLRKAFF
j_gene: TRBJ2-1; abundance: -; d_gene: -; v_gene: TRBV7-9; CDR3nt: TGTGCCAGCAGCTTTGGATCAGGGATGAATGAGCAGTTCTTC; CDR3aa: CASSFGSGMNEQFF
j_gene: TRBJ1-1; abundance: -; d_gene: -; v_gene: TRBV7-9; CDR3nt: TGTGCCAGCAGCTCACAGGGTACAACGAACACTGAAGCTTTCTTT; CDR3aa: CASSSQGTTNTEAFF
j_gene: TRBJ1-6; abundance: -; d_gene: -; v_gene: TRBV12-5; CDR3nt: TGTGCTAGTGGCCAGGACTATAATTCACCCCTCCACTTT; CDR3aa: CASGQDYNSPLHF
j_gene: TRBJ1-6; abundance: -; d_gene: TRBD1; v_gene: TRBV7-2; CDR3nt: TGTGCCAGCAGCTCCGGACAGGGATCACCCCTCCACTTT; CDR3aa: CASSSGQGSPLHF
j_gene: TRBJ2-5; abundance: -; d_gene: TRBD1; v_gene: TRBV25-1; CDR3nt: TGTGCCAGCAGTGCGTGGGGACAGCGGGAGACCCAGTACTTC; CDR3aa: CASSAWGQRETQYF
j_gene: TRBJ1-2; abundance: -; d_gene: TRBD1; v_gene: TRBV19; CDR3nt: TGTGCCAGTAGTATACCGAAAACAGGGGCGGATGGCTACACCTTC; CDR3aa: CASSIPKTGADGYTF
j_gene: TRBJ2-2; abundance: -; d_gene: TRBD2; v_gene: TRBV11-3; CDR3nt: TGTGCCAGCAGTTTTAGCGGGAGCGGCACCGGGGAGCTGTTTTTT; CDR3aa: CASSFSGSGTGELFF
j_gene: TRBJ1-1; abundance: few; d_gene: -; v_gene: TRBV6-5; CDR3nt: TGTGCCAGCAGACGGGATCCCACGAACACTGAAGCTTTCTTT; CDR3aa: CASRRDPTNTEAFF
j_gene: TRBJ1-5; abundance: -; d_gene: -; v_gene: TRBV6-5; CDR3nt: TGTGCCAGCAGTTACACTCCCGGGAATCAGCCCCAGCATTTT; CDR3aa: CASSYTPGNQPQHF
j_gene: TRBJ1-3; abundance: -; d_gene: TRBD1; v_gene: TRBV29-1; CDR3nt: TGCAGCGTTGCTGACAGGGCTGCCTCTGGAAACACCATATATTTT; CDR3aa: CSVADRAASGNTIYF
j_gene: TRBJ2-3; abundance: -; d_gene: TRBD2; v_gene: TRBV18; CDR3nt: TGTGCCAGCTCACGGACGTCGCGGGAGGGGACTACTAGCACAGATACGCAGTATTTT; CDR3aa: CASSRTSREGTTSTDTQYF
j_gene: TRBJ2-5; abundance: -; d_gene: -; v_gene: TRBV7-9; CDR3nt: TGTGCCAGCAGCTTAGATGGGGGGGCCTGGGAGACCCAGTACTTC; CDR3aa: CASSLDGGAWETQYF
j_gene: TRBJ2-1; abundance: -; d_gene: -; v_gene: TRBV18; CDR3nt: TGTGCCAGCTCATCCAGGGACAATGAGCAGTTCTTC; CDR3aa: CASSSRDNEQFF
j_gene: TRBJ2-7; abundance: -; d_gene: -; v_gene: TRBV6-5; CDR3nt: TGTGCCAGCAGTTACTCGAAAGTCTATACCTCCTACGAGCAGTACTTC; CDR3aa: CASSYSKVYTSYEQYF
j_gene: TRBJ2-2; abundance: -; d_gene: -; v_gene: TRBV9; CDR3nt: TGTGCCAGCAGCCTCCACCCCCACGACATACTCGACACCGGGGAGCTGTTTTTT; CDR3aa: CASSLHPHDILDTGELFF
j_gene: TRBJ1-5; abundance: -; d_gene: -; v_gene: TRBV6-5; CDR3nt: TGTGCCAGCAACCCGGACGCTACAGGGAATCAGCCCCAGCATTTT; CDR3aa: CASNPDATGNQPQHF
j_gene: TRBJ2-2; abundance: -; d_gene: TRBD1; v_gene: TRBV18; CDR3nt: TGTGCCAGCTCACCCGTACAGGGGACCACCGGGGAGCTGTTTTTT; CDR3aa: CASSPVQGTTGELFF